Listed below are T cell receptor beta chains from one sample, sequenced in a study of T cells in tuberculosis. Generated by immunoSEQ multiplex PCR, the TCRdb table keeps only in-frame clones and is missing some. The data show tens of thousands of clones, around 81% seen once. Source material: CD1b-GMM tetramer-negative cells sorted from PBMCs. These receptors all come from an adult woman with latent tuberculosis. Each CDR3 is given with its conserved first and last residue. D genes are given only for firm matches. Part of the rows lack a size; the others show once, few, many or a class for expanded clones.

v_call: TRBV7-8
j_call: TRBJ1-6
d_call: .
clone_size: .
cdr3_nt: TGTGCCAGCAGCTTAGGAACAGATAATTCACCCCTCCACTTT
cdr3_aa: CASSLGTDNSPLHF

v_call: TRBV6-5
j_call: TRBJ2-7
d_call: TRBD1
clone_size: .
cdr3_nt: TGTGCCAGCACCACCGGGACAGGGCTCTACGAGCAGTACTTC
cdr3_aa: CASTTGTGLYEQYF

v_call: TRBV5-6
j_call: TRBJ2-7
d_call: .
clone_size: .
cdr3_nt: TGTGCCAGCAGCTTGCTCGACCGGGACTCCCACGAGCAGTACTTC
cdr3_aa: CASSLLDRDSHEQYF

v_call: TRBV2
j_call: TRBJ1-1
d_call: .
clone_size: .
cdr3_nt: TGTGCCAGCAGTGAAGCCGCAGGGCTGAACACTGAAGCTTTCTTT
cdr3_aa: CASSEAAGLNTEAFF

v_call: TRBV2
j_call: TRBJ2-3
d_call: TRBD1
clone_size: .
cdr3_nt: TGTGCCAGCAGTCGCGCCGGGACAGGGGTAACAGATACGCAGTATTTT
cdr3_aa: CASSRAGTGVTDTQYF

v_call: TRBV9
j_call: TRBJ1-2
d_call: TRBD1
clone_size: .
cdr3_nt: TGTGCCAGCAGCCCTCAGGGGGGCTATGGCTACACCTTC
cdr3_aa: CASSPQGGYGYTF

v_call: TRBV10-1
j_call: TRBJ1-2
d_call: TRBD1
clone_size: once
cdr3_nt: TGCGCCAGCAGCCCCGGGACAGGAGCCTATGGCTACACCTTC
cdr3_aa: CASSPGTGAYGYTF

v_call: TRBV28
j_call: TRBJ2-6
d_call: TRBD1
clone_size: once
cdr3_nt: TGTGCCAGCAGTTCCCAACTGGGGACAGGCTCTGGGGCCAACGTCCTGACTTTC
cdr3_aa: CASSSQLGTGSGANVLTF

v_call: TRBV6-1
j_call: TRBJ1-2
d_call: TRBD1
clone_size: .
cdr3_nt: TGTGCCTCGGTTGAAGCGACAGGGGGCTTTGGCTACACCTTC
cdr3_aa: CASVEATGGFGYTF

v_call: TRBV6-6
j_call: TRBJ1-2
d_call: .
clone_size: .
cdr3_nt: TGTGCCAGCAGTTACTCGGTGGGGGGGGCTCTGGGGGGCTACACCTTC
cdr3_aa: CASSYSVGGALGGYTF

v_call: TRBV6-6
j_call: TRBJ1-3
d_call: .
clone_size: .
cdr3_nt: TGTGCCAGCAGCCAAGGGGGGGGGAGTCGTGGAAACACCATATATTTT
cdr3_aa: CASSQGGGSRGNTIYF

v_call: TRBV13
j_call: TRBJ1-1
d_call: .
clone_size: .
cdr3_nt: TGTGCCAGCAGCTTGGAAGGGGACACTGAAGCTTTCTTT
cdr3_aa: CASSLEGDTEAFF

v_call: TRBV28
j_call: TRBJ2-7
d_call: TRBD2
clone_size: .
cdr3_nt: TGTGCCAGCAGCCACCGACTAGCGGGAAGGTCCTACGAGCAGTACTTC
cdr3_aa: CASSHRLAGRSYEQYF

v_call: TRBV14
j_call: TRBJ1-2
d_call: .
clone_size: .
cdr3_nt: TGTGCCAGCAGCCAAGATATGGCTTATGGCTACACCTTC
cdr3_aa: CASSQDMAYGYTF

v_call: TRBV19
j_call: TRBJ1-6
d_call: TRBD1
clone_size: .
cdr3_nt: TGTGCCAGTAGCTTGTCGATTGGACAGGGGACCTATAATTCACCCCTCCACTTT
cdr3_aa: CASSLSIGQGTYNSPLHF

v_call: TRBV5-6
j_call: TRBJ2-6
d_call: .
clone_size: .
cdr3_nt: TGTGCCAGCAGCTTATCAGGTGGGGCCAACGTCCTGACTTTC
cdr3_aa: CASSLSGGANVLTF

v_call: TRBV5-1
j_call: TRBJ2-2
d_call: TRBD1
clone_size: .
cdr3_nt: TGCGCCAGCAGCCCACAGGGGCAGAACACCGGGGAGCTGTTTTTT
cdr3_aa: CASSPQGQNTGELFF

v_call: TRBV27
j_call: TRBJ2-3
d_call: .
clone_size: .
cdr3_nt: TGTGCCAGCAGTTTAGGAGCAAGAGGGGGGGCATATACGCAGTATTTT
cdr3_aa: CASSLGARGGAYTQYF

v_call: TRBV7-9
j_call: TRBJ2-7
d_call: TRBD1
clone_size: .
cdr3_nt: TGTGCCAGCAGCAATTCGGACAGGGGGCTTGGGGAGCAGTACTTC
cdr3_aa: CASSNSDRGLGEQYF

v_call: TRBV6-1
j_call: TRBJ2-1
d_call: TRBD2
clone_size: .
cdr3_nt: TGTGCCAGCAGTTTCGGGGGGGCCTACAATGAGCAGTTCTTC
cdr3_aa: CASSFGGAYNEQFF

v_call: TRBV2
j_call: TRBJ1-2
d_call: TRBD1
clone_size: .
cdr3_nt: TGTGCCAGCAGTGTAGGAGCGGGACAGGAAGGAAACTATGGCTACACCTTC
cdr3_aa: CASSVGAGQEGNYGYTF

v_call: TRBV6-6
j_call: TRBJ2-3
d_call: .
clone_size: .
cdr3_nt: TGTGCCAGCAGCCCTCTGACGGGGAAAACAGATACGCAGTATTTT
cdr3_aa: CASSPLTGKTDTQYF

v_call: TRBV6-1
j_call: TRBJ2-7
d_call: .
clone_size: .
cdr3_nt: TGTGCCAGCCGACGACTAGGCTACGAGCAGTACTTC
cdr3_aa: CASRRLGYEQYF

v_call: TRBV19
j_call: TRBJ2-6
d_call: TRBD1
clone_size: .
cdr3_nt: TGTGCCAGTAGCCGCGACAGGGAAGTGGCATCTGGGGCCAACGTCCTGACTTTC
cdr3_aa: CASSRDREVASGANVLTF

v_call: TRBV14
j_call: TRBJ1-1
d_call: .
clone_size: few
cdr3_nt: TGTGCCAGCAGCCAAGATCGGGGGGGCACTGAAGCTTTCTTT
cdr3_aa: CASSQDRGGTEAFF

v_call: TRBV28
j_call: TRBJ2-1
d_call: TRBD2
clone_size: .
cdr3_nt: TGTGCCAGCAGTTTAGGCGGGAGAGCCTACAATGAGCAGTTCTTC
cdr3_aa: CASSLGGRAYNEQFF

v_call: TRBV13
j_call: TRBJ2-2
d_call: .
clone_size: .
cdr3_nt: TGTGCCAGCAGCTTAAAGTACAGGGCTCTCACCGGGGAGCTGTTTTTT
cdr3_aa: CASSLKYRALTGELFF

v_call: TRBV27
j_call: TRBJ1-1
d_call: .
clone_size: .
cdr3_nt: TGTGCCAGCAATAGGGGGACTGAAGCTTTCTTT
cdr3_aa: CASNRGTEAFF

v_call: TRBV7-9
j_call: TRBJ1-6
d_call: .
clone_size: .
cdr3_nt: TGTGCCAGCAGTCGACAGGTTCCCGCTTATAATTCCCCCCTCCACTTT
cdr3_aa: CASSRQVPAYNSPLHF

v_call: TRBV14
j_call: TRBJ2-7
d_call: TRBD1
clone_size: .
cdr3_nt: TGTGCCAGCGGCACAGGGGGCTCCTACGAGCAGTACTTC
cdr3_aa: CASGTGGSYEQYF

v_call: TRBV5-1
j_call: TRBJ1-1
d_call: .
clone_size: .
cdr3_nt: TGCGCCAGCAGCTTGTCGTCGGGGAGCACTGAAGCTTTCTTT
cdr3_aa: CASSLSSGSTEAFF

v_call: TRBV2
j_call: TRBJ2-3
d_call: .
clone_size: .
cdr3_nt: TGTGCCAGCAGTGAAGTGGCCTCTAGCACAGATACGCAGTATTTT
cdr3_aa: CASSEVASSTDTQYF

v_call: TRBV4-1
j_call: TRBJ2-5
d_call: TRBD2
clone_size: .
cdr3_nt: TGCGCCAGCAGCCAAGCGGCGGGAGGACCCTGGGAGACCCAGTACTTC
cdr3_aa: CASSQAAGGPWETQYF

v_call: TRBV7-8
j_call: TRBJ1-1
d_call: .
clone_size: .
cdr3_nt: TGTGCCAGCAGCTTAGGTACGATCGGGGGGAACACTGAAGCTTTCTTT
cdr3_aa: CASSLGTIGGNTEAFF

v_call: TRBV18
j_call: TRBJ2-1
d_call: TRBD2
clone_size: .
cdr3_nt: TGTGCCAGCTCACTAGGAGCGGGAGTAGGGCAGTTCTTC
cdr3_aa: CASSLGAGVGQFF

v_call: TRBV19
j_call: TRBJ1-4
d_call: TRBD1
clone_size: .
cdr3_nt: TGTGCCAGTAGTGTCGGGACAGTTAATGAAAAACTGTTTTTT
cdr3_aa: CASSVGTVNEKLFF

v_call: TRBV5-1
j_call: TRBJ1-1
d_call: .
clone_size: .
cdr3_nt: TGCGCCAGCAGCTTGGCTGGGCGGAACACTGAAGCTTTCTTT
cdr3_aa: CASSLAGRNTEAFF

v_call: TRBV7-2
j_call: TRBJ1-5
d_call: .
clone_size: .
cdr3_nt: TGTGCCAGCAGCCCCAGCCGACCTACAGGGTACGGTTATCAGCCCCAGCATTTT
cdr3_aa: CASSPSRPTGYGYQPQHF

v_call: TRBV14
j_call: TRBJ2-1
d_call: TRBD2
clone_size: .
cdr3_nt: TGTGCCAGCAGGCCTGGGACTAGCGGGTGGAGGTCCAATGAGCAGTTCTTC
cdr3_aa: CASRPGTSGWRSNEQFF

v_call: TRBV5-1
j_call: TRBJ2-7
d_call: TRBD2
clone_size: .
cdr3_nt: TGCGCCAGCAGCTTATTAGTGGGGGGGACCTACGAGCAGTACTTC
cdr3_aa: CASSLLVGGTYEQYF

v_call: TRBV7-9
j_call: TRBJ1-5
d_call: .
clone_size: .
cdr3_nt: TGTGCCAGCAGCTCCGATAGGCCCCAGCATTTT
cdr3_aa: CASSSDRPQHF

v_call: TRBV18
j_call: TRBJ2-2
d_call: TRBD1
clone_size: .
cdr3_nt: TGTGCCAGCTCACCACTACCCGACAGGGAGAACACCGGGGAGCTGTTTTTT
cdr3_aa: CASSPLPDRENTGELFF

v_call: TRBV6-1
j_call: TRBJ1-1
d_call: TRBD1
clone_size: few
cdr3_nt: TGTGCCAGCAGTGGGGGGGACAGCCACTACACTGAAGCTTTCTTT
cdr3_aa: CASSGGDSHYTEAFF

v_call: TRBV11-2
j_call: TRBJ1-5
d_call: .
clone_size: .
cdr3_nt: TGTGCCAGCAGTTACCAGGGCGTCGGGAGCCAGCCCCAGCATTTT
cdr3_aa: CASSYQGVGSQPQHF

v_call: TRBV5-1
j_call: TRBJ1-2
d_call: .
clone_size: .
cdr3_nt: TGCGCCAGCAGCTCCGGGTCCCACAACTATGGCTACACCTTC
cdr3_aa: CASSSGSHNYGYTF

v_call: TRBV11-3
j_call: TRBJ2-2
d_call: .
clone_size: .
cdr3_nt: TGTGCCAGCAGCTTAGTGGCGGACACGAACACCGGGGAGCTGTTTTTT
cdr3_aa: CASSLVADTNTGELFF

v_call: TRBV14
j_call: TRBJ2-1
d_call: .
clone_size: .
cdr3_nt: TGTGCCAGCAGCCAGCCTCTCAGGGACAATGAGCAGTTCTTC
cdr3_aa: CASSQPLRDNEQFF

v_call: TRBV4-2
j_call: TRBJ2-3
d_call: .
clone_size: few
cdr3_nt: TGTGCCAGCAGCCAAGGGGGGCCTGGGACGAGCATAGGGGATACGCAGTATTTT
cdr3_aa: CASSQGGPGTSIGDTQYF

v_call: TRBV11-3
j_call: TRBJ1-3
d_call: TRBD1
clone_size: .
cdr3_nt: TGTGCCAGCAGCCCGACAGGGAGCTGGGCTGGAAACACCATATATTTT
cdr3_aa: CASSPTGSWAGNTIYF

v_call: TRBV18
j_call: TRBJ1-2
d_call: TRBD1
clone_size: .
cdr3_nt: TGTGCCAGCTCACCACAAGGGACAGGGGGCAGGGAGTACTATGGCTACACCTTC
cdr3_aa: CASSPQGTGGREYYGYTF

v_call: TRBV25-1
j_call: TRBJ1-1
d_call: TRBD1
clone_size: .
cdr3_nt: TGTGCCAGCAGTGAAGGACAGGGAATCACTGAAGCTTTCTTT
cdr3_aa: CASSEGQGITEAFF